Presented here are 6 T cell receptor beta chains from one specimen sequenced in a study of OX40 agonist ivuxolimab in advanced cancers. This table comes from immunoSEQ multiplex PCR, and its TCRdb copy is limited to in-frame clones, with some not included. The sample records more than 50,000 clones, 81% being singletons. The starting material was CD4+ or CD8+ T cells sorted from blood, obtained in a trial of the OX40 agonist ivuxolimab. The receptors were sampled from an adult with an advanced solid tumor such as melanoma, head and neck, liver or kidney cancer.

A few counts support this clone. CDR3 region: CASSQDMGQGYGYTF. The CDR3 DNA sequence: TGCGCCAGCAGCCAAGATATGGGACAGGGCTATGGCTACACCTTC. The chain combines TRBV4-1 with TRBJ1-2; 9 bases agree with TRBD1. Germline lookup yields CDR1 MGHRA and CDR2 YSYEKL. J gave up 4 bases and V 0 bases, and 3 bases lay outside the gene matches. This CDR3 contains 15 residues.

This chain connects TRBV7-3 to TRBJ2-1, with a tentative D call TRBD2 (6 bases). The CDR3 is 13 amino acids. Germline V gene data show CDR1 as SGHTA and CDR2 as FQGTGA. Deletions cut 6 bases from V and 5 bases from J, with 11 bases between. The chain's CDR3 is CASSFTGDNEQFF. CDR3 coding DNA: TGTGCCAGCAGTTTCACGGGGGACAATGAGCAGTTCTTC.

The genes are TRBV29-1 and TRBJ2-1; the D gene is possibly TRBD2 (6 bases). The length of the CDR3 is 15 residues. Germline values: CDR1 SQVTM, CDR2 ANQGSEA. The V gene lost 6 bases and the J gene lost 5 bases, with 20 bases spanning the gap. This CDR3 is CSVDGTHLRNNEQFF. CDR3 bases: TGCAGCGTGGACGGGACTCACCTAAGGAACAATGAGCAGTTCTTC.

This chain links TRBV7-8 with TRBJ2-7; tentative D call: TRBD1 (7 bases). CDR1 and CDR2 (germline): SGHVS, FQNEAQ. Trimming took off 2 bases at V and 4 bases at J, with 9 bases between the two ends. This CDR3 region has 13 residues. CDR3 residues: CASSLSGGYEQYF. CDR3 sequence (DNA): TGTGCCAGCAGCTTATCAGGGGGGTACGAGCAGTACTTC.

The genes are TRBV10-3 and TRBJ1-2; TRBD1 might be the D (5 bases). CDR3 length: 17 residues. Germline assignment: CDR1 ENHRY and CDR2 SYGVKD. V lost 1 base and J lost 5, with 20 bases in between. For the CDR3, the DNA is TGTGCCATCAGTGAGTTTCCGGTTATAGGGGTAGAGTATGGCTACACCTTC. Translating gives CAISEFPVIGVEYGYTF.

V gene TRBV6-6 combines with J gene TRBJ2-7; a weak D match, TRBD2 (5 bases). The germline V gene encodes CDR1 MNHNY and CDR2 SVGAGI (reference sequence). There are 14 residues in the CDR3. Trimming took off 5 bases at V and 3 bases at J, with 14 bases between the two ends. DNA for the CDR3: TGTGCCAGCAGTGGCCGCCCGGGGATCTACGAGCAGTACTTC. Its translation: CASSGRPGIYEQYF.